This entry lists 24 T cell receptor beta chains sequenced from one sample in a study of cytomegalovirus exposure and HLA in healthy donors. Primers for the PCR totalled 60 Vbeta and 13 Jbeta. Sequencing used immunoSEQ multiplex PCR; TCRdb keeps in-frame clones, though not all of them. This sample has about 130,000 clones; around 80% occur once, and the top ten carry approximately 4.3%. Sequencing was carried out using PBMCs. The source is a man younger than 45 in good health.

This chain connects TRBV7-2 to TRBJ2-5, with 13 bases that match TRBD2. Germline V gene lookup returns CDR1 SGHTA and CDR2 FQGNSA. There are 18 residues in the CDR3. After removal of 5 bases from V and 2 bases from J, the junction contained 11 bases not matched to a gene. The CDR3 loop is CASSPGLAGEGTQETQYF. The CDR3 nucleotides read TGTGCCAGCAGCCCCGGACTAGCGGGAGAGGGGACTCAAGAGACCCAGTACTTC.

CDR3 amino acids: CAWRGQGAPYEQYF. In DNA, the CDR3 is TGTGCCTGGAGAGGACAGGGGGCGCCCTACGAGCAGTACTTC. V is TRBV30 and J is TRBJ2-7, with 11 positions matching TRBD1. This CDR3 spans 14 amino acids. The germline CDR1 and CDR2 sequences are GTSNPN and SVGIG (reference sequence). Trimming removed 3 bases from V and 2 bases from J; junction bases left unmatched: 3. Full variable domain (rest looked up from reference TRBV30 and TRBJ2-7): SQTIHQWPATLVQPVGSPLSLECTVEGTSNPNLYWYRQAAGRGLQLLFYSVGIGQISSEVPQNLSASRPQDRQFILSSKKLLLSDSGFYLCAWRGQGAPYEQYFGPGTRLTVT.

Only a few counts were recorded for this clone. The chain is built from TRBV6-4 and TRBJ2-1; TRBD2 agrees at 8 bases. Trimming cost V 2 bases and J 5 bases; bases outside gene matches: 14. Looked up from germline, CDR1 is MRHNA and CDR2 is SNTAGT. The CDR3 is 18 amino acids. For the CDR3, the DNA is TGTGCCAGCAGTGACACCCCGGGGGGGTCAGGGACCGACAATGAGCAGTTCTTC. This codes for CASSDTPGGSGTDNEQFF.

This chain connects TRBV4-3 to TRBJ1-2; 8 bases fit TRBD1. This CDR3 contains 16 residues. Germline V gene lookup returns CDR1 LGHNA and CDR2 YSLEER. The J segment lost 4 bases and the V segment lost 1 base, leaving 8 bases of the junction unmatched. The CDR3 region is CASSQVPGTGAYGYTF. The CDR3 bases are TGCGCCAGCAGCCAAGTTCCCGGGACAGGAGCCTATGGCTACACCTTC.

J is TRBJ1-1 and V is TRBV5-1; tentative D call: TRBD1 (5 bases). The germline V and J ends were trimmed by 0 bases and 5 bases, with 14 bases remaining between them. The CDR3 loop spans 15 amino acids. The germline V gene has CDR1 SGHRS and CDR2 YFSETQ. The CDR3 sequence is CASSLAQGGGTEAFF. CDR3 nucleotides: TGCGCCAGCAGCTTGGCGCAGGGCGGGGGGACTGAAGCTTTCTTT.

This chain joins TRBV19 and TRBJ2-3; 9 bases are shared with TRBD1. This CDR3 is built from 17 residues. Germline CDR1 is LNHDA and CDR2 is SQIVND (reference sequence). After removal of 1 base from V and 2 bases from J, the junction contained 7 bases not matched to a gene. CDR3 nucleotide sequence: TGTGCCAGTAGTATAGGACTTGGACAGGGGATCACAGATACGCAGTATTTT. It yields the protein CASSIGLGQGITDTQYF.

The chain combines TRBV6-1 with TRBJ2-1, with 10 positions matching TRBD2. With 10 bases clipped from V and 8 bases from J, the junction kept 11 bases outside the gene matches. Germline values: CDR1 MNHNS, CDR2 SASEGT. The CDR3 is 14 amino acids. CDR3 residues: CATIPGLARDEQFF. The CDR3, as DNA: TGTGCCACGATACCGGGACTAGCGAGGGATGAGCAGTTCTTC.

This chain uses TRBV18 with TRBJ1-1; TRBD1 agrees at 8 bases. The trim removed 4 bases at V and 1 base at J, leaving 2 bases unmatched. The CDR3 contains 14 residues. The germline gives CDR1 KGHSH, CDR2 LQKENI. The CDR3: CASSQGQGNTEAFF. The CDR3 DNA reads TGTGCCAGCTCACAAGGACAGGGGAACACTGAAGCTTTCTTT.

The chain couples TRBV7-2 to TRBJ1-6; tentative D call: TRBD1 (5 bases). With 5 bases removed from V and 12 bases from J, the gap between germline ends came to 8 bases. The CDR3 consists of 11 residues. Germline assignment: CDR1 SGHTA and CDR2 FQGNSA. CDR3 amino acids: CASSLGLPLHF. CDR3 DNA: TGTGCCAGCAGCCTGGGACTACCCCTCCACTTT. Full variable domain (rest looked up from reference TRBV7-2 and TRBJ1-6): GAGVSQSPSNKVTEKGKDVELRCDPISGHTALYWYRQSLGQGLEFLIYFQGNSAPDKSGLPSDRFSAERTGGSVSTLTIQRTQQEDSAVYLCASSLGLPLHFGNGTRLTVT.

The V gene is TRBV29-1, the J gene TRBJ1-1; possible D gene TRBD1, 5 bases. Trimming left V 7 bases short and J 0 bases short, with 12 bases between. The CDR3 is 13 residues long. Germline V gene lookup returns CDR1 SQVTM and CDR2 ANQGSEA. This CDR3 reads CSARGHLNTEAFF. The CDR3 DNA is TGCAGCGCCCGAGGACATTTGAACACTGAAGCTTTCTTT.

CDR3 residues: CASRTQGYSYEQYF. The CDR3 DNA reads TGTGCCAGCAGAACACAGGGGTACTCCTACGAGCAGTACTTC. The chain couples TRBV27 to TRBJ2-7, with TRBD1 matching over 7 bases. The CDR3 has 14 amino acids. The germline V gene has CDR1 MNHEY and CDR2 SMNVEV (reference sequence). J was trimmed by 0 bases and V by 6 bases; bases with no gene match: 5.

The chain recombines TRBV18 with TRBJ2-1; 11 positions agree with TRBD2. The CDR3 runs to 16 residues. Germline loops: CDR1 KGHSH, CDR2 LQKENI. J lost 7 bases, V lost 3 bases, and 8 bases had no gene match. The CDR3 protein is CASSPSLAGAGNEQFF. For the CDR3, the DNA is TGTGCCAGCTCACCCTCACTAGCGGGAGCGGGGAATGAGCAGTTCTTC. Full variable domain (remainder filled in from reference TRBV18 and TRBJ2-1): NAGVMQNPRHLVRRRGQEARLRCSPMKGHSHVYWYRQLPEEGLKFMVYLQKENIIDESGMPKERFSAEFPKEGPSILRIQQVVRGDSAAYFCASSPSLAGAGNEQFFGPGTRLTVL.

The rearrangement links TRBV10-2 to TRBJ2-2; perhaps TRBD2 as D (5 bases). The germline V gene encodes CDR1 WSHSY and CDR2 SAAADI. The V and J ends lost 2 bases and 6 bases respectively, with 10 bases between them. This CDR3 is 14 amino acids long. The CDR3: CASSEGLAPGELFF. DNA of the CDR3: TGCGCCAGCAGTGAGGGGCTAGCCCCCGGGGAGCTGTTTTTT.

This chain links TRBV4-3 with TRBJ2-3; TRBD2 might be the D (6 bases). V was clipped by 5 bases and J by 0 bases, with 24 bases between them. Germline lookup yields CDR1 LGHNA and CDR2 YSLEER. This CDR3 has 19 amino acids. CDR3 coding DNA: TGCGCCAGCAGCGAGCGCCGTTTTTTGGGAGGACCCAGCACAGATACGCAGTATTTT. Translation: CASSERRFLGGPSTDTQYF.

In its sample, this clone was seen once. The genes are TRBV7-6 and TRBJ1-5, with 8 nucleotides matching TRBD1. Trimming at V came to 5 bases and at J to 6 bases, leaving 3 bases not matched to a gene. The CDR3 runs to 13 residues. Germline V gene data show CDR1 as SGHVS and CDR2 as FNYEAQ. CDR3 DNA sequence: TGTGCCAGCAGCCTCGACAGGGGTCAGCCCCAGCATTTT. It encodes CASSLDRGQPQHF.

The chain has TRBV28 and TRBJ2-3; TRBD2 might be the D (6 bases). The CDR3 is 16 residues long. V was trimmed by 7 bases and J by 4 bases, leaving 21 bases between them. Germline V CDR1 and CDR2: MDHEN, SYDVKM. CDR3 in DNA: TGTGCCAGCAAATCCGGTAGGGTAGCGGCCGCAGATACGCAGTATTTT. The encoded protein is CASKSGRVAAADTQYF.

V gene TRBV28 combines with J gene TRBJ2-7; D call uncertain. The ends were cut back, 2 bases at V and 2 bases at J, with 16 bases in the middle. From germline, CDR1 is MDHEN and CDR2 SYDVKM. The CDR3 totals 16 residues. The CDR3, as DNA: TGTGCCAGCAGTTTAACAGCAAAAATATCGACCTACGAGCAGTACTTC. This encodes CASSLTAKISTYEQYF.

The chain links TRBV7-8 to TRBJ2-3; D perhaps matches TRBD1 (6 bases). Germline V lookup: CDR1 SGHVS, CDR2 FQNEAQ. The V and J ends lost 2 bases and 2 bases respectively, with 14 bases between them. The CDR3 contains 16 residues. CDR3 sequence reads: CASSLSLDSHTDTQYF. The CDR3 bases are TGTGCCAGCAGCTTAAGTTTGGACAGCCACACAGATACGCAGTATTTT.

The chain uses TRBV5-1 and TRBJ2-2; 8 bases are shared with TRBD1. With V trimmed by 4 bases and J by 7 bases, 9 bases remained unmatched. Germline lookup yields CDR1 SGHRS and CDR2 YFSETQ. The CDR3 contains 15 residues. In nucleotides, the CDR3 is TGCGCCAGCAGCCGGCCGGGGACAGGCCACGGGGAGCTGTTTTTT. Translating gives CASSRPGTGHGELFF.

This chain links TRBV23-1 with TRBJ2-3; 11 positions match TRBD1. TRBV23-1 is an ORF; its function is uncertain. The CDR3 spans 15 residues. V trimming: 4 bases; J trimming: 4 bases; junction bases outside the gene matches: 4. The CDR3 sequence: CASSRTGGEPDTQYF. The CDR3 region has the DNA TGCGCCAGCAGTCGGACAGGGGGCGAACCAGATACGCAGTATTTT.

The chain employs TRBV4-1 and TRBJ2-2, with D hard to call. Germline loops: CDR1 MGHRA, CDR2 YSYEKL. There are 14 residues in the CDR3. Trimming shortened V by 1 base and J by 1 base, and 4 bases separated the two germline ends. CDR3 sequence: CASSQGQNTGELFF. In DNA, the CDR3 is TGCGCCAGCAGCCAAGGACAGAACACCGGGGAGCTGTTTTTT.

The chain couples TRBV18 to TRBJ1-1; D is perhaps TRBD1 (6 bases). The CDR3 has 13 amino acids. CDR1 is KGHSH and CDR2 is LQKENI in the germline V gene. Trimming removed 6 bases at V and 11 bases at J, with 19 bases between. The CDR3 sequence: CASSYREDNRAFF. CDR3 DNA: TGTGCCAGCTCCTACAGGGAAGATAATAGGGCTTTCTTT.

The chain has TRBV28 and TRBJ2-5; D unresolved. V was trimmed by 5 bases and J by 2 bases, leaving 9 bases between them. The CDR3 runs 13 residues. Germline V lookup: CDR1 MDHEN, CDR2 SYDVKM. For the CDR3, the DNA is TGTGCCAGCAGTATCCTAGTGCAAGAGACCCAGTACTTC. Translating it yields CASSILVQETQYF.

This chain links TRBV6-5 with TRBJ2-5; 7 bases map to TRBD2. Near its end, the DNA agrees better with TRBJ2-7, so the J call may be wrong. Looked up from germline, CDR1 is MNHEY and CDR2 is SVGAGI. The CDR3 loop spans 15 amino acids. The CDR3 nucleotides read TGTGCCAGCAGTTACTCGACTAGCAGCCCGTACGAGCAGTACTTC. It is translated as CASSYSTSSPYEQYF.